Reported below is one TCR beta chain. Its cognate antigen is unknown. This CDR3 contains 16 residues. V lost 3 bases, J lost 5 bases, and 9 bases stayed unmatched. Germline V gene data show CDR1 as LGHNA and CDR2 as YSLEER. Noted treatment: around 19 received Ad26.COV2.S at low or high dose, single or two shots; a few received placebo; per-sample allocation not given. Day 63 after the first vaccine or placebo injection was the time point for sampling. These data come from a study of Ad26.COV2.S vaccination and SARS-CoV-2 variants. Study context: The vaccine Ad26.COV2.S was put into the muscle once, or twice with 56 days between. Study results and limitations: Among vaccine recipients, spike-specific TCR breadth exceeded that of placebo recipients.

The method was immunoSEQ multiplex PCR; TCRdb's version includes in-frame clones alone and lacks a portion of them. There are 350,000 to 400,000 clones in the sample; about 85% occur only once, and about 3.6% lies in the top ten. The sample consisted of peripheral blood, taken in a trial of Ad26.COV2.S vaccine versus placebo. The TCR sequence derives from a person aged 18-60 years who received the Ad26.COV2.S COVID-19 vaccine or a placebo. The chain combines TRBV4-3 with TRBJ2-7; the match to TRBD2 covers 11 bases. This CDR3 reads CASSQRVLAGAHEQYF. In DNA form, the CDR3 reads TGCGCCAGCAGCCAGAGAGTACTAGCGGGGGCCCACGAGCAGTACTTC.